This TCR beta chain was recovered during a study of response to subunit inactivated influenza vaccine (dated by TCRdb to 2016 to 2018). For the study in its entirety: To follow how T cells responded to a trivalent subunit inactivated influenza vaccine, the researchers relied on deep quantitative profiling of the T cell receptor repertoire. Paper-wide results and their limitations: It was suggested by the authors that each seasonal influenza vaccination may recruit only a limited number of new T cells.

The library was produced with RT-PCR. TCRdb records Illumina HiSeq 2500 as the sequencer. Using fastp trimming at Q25 and MiXCR clonotype assembly, TCRdb reanalyzed the public sequencing data and kept in-frame beta chains. Each entry is one CDR3 protein sequence, shown with its most common DNA and genes. The sample records about 700,000 distinct CDR3 sequences, about 15% of which are singletons. The leading ten clones occupy 6.5% to 8.5% of the sample. This clonotype has a handful of counts. Its antigen remains undetermined. The input lacks base qualities; no much larger clone sits a single base away. In the germline V gene (reference sequence), CDR1 corresponds to DFQATT and CDR2 to SNEGSKA. The CDR3 holds 15 amino acids from the cysteine to the phenylalanine. Left in the record is the CDR3 DNA by itself, 45 bases read in frame from the first base. The germline V and J ends show losses of 4 bases and 2 bases respectively, and no gene match explains 6 bases of the junction.

The clonotype comes from a man aged 50 or older who received an inactivated influenza vaccine. Donor details come from another sample of the same person, matched by shared clones. Sequenced material: PBMCs from blood, taken approximately 15 days before vaccination. The rearranged chain carries TRBV20-1 and TRBJ2-1, with 9 bases in between that match TRBD2. The bases read TGCAGTGCTACCGGAGCGGGAGGTCCCTACAATGAGCAGTTCTTC. This sequence encodes CSATGAGGPYNEQFF.